A single sample is the source of the 9 T cell receptor beta chains below, sequenced in a study of blood T cell repertoires in COVID-19. Sequenced by immunoSEQ multiplex PCR; TCRdb stores in-frame clones only, minus some. The sample lists some 240,000 clones, 80% to 95% seen once, with around 0.84% in the top ten. The material sequenced was peripheral blood. The receptors were gathered from a man aged 60-69 years with COVID-19, enrolled during active disease.

This chain connects TRBV7-8 to TRBJ2-1, with 10 bases matching TRBD2. This CDR3 has 17 residues. The germline CDR1 and CDR2 sequences are SGHVS and FQNEAQ. The junction had 10 bases not matched to a gene; V was cut back by 5 bases and J by 3 bases. CDR3 bases: TGTGCCAGCAGCGATAAACTAGCGGGGACTCGCTACAATGAGCAGTTCTTC. Residues: CASSDKLAGTRYNEQFF.

The rearrangement joins TRBV2 to TRBJ1-1; 7 bases are shared with TRBD1. The CDR3 contains 15 residues. Germline-derived CDR1 and CDR2 are SNHLY and FYNNEI. V was pared by 3 bases and J by 5 bases, with 9 bases of the junction left unmatched. As DNA, the CDR3 is TGTGCCAGCAGTGAGACAGGGACCACGGGGACTGAAGCTTTCTTT. Translation gives CASSETGTTGTEAFF.

The rearrangement uses TRBV28 and TRBJ1-2, with TRBD1 matching over 9 bases. Looked up from germline, CDR1 is MDHEN and CDR2 is SYDVKM. This CDR3 is 14 amino acids long. Trimming at V came to 8 bases and at J to 12 bases, leaving 16 bases not matched to a gene. CDR3 protein: CASSKSSGTGLNTF. In nucleotides, the CDR3 is TGTGCCAGCTCGAAAAGCTCCGGGACAGGGCTCAACACCTTC.

The chain has TRBV6-5 and TRBJ2-2, with 7 bases lining up with TRBD2. The CDR3 sequence is 14 residues long. The V segment lost 7 bases and the J segment 7 bases; nucleotides outside the gene matches: 9. From germline, CDR1 is MNHEY and CDR2 SVGAGI. CDR3 DNA: TGTGCCAGCAAATTGGCGGGGAGGGGCGGGGAGCTGTTTTTT. This codes for CASKLAGRGGELFF.

The chain links TRBV7-9 to TRBJ2-7; maybe TRBD1 (6 bases). This CDR3 contains 15 residues. The germline V gene has CDR1 SEHNR and CDR2 FQNEAQ (reference sequence). Deletions cut 2 bases from V and 0 bases from J, with 11 bases between. The CDR3, as DNA: TGTGCCAGCAGCTTATACAGGGAGAGCTCCTACGAGCAGTACTTC. Amino acid sequence: CASSLYRESSYEQYF.

CDR3 sequence: CASSYQGQDYEQYF. In nucleotides, the CDR3 is TGCGCCAGCAGCTACCAAGGACAAGACTACGAGCAGTACTTC. The rearrangement links TRBV5-1 to TRBJ2-7; maybe TRBD1 (5 bases). The length of the CDR3 is 14 residues. V lost 3 bases to trimming and J lost 3 bases, with 13 bases between them. Germline V gives CDR1 SGHRS, CDR2 YFSETQ.

The genes are TRBV4-2 and TRBJ1-4; 8 positions agree with TRBD1. Germline trimming cut 4 bases from V and 0 bases from J; bases unmatched to any gene: 4. Germline V gene data show CDR1 as LGHNA and CDR2 as YNFKEQ. This CDR3 is 16 amino acids long. CDR3 coding DNA: TGTGCCAGCAGCCCAGGACAGGGATCAACTAATGAAAAACTGTTTTTT. It specifies CASSPGQGSTNEKLFF.

The V and J genes are TRBV2 and TRBJ1-1; TRBD1 agrees at 9 bases. The CDR3 runs 15 residues. In germline, CDR1 is SNHLY, CDR2 FYNNEI. The V gene end was trimmed by 4 bases and the J gene end by 5 bases; junction bases not matched to a gene: 8. CDR3: CASSAKGTGITEAFF. The CDR3 nucleotides are TGTGCCAGCAGTGCGAAGGGGACAGGGATTACTGAAGCTTTCTTT. The whole variable domain, filled in from reference TRBV2 and TRBJ1-1, reads EPEVTQTPSHQVTQMGQEVILRCVPISNHLYFYWYRQILGQKVEFLVSFYNNEISEKSEIFDDQFSVERPDGSNFTLKIRSTKLEDSAMYFCASSAKGTGITEAFFGQGTRLTVV.

This chain connects TRBV3-1 (or the pseudogene TRBV3-2) to TRBJ2-2, with D maybe TRBD1 (5 bases). Germline lookup yields CDR1 LGHDT and CDR2 YNNKEL (reference sequence). CDR3 length equals 15 residues. V was shortened by 4 bases and J by 4 bases, with 13 bases between the two germline ends. CDR3 bases: TGTGCCAGCAGCCTCCGACAGACCCCCACCGGGGAGCTGTTTTTT. It specifies CASSLRQTPTGELFF.